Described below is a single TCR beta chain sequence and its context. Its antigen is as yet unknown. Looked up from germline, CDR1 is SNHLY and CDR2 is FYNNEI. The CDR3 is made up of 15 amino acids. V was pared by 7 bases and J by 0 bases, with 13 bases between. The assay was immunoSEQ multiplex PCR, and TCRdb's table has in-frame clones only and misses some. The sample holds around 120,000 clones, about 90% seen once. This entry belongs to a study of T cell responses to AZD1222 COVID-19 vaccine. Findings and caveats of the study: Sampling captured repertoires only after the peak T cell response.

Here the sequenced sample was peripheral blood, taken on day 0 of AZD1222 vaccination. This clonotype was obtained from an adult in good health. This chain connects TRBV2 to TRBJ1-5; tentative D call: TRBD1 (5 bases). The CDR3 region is CASTDGGLSNQPQHF. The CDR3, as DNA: TGTGCCAGCACCGACGGGGGACTTAGCAATCAGCCCCAGCATTTT.